This is a list of T cell receptor beta chains from one sample in a study of CD8+ T cells in alopecia areata. Sequenced by immunoSEQ multiplex PCR; TCRdb stores in-frame clones only, minus some. The data hold about 200,000 clones, with 50% to 60% observed a single time. Material: CD4+ T cells sorted from blood, obtained at week 4, from a patient treated with tofacitinib. These receptors came from a human donor with alopecia areata. CDR3s include the opening cysteine and the closing phenylalanine or tryptophan. The order of the fields is V gene, clone size, J gene, D gene, CDR3 DNA, CDR3 protein. The D gene is left open where the match is weak. Some rows mark clone size as missing; the rest say once, few, many or name a class of expanded clone.

TRBV29-1	few	TRBJ1-4	NA	TGCAGCGTTGAAGGGGGACGGTATAATGAAAAACTGTTTTTT	CSVEGGRYNEKLFF
TRBV7-2	NA	TRBJ2-7	TRBD2	TGTGCCAGCAGCTACTCGAGCGGGGGTCTGTCCTACGAGCAGTACTTC	CASSYSSGGLSYEQYF
TRBV2	NA	TRBJ1-1	TRBD1	TGTGCCAGCAGTGAGTGGCAGGGGGCTAGCGCAGCTTTCTTT	CASSEWQGASAAFF
TRBV6-1	many	TRBJ2-2	NA	TGTGCCAGCAGATCTAGGGAGCTGTTTTTT	CASRSRELFF
TRBV30	NA	TRBJ2-1	NA	TGTGCCTGGGATCAGGACCTCTACAATGAGCAGTTCTTC	CAWDQDLYNEQFF
TRBV7-8	few	TRBJ1-6	NA	TGTGCCAGCACCCCCCTAGGGATCACGGGGGGCAGATATAATTCACCCCTCCACTTT	CASTPLGITGGRYNSPLHF
TRBV6-1	NA	TRBJ2-1	TRBD1	TGTGCCAGCAGGCGGGGACAGGGTGGCGAGCAGTTCTTC	CASRRGQGGEQFF
TRBV30	NA	TRBJ1-5	NA	TGTGCCTGGAGTGTTGCTGCGGGGGAATATCAGCCCCAGCATTTT	CAWSVAAGEYQPQHF
TRBV7-2	once	TRBJ2-5	NA	TGTGCCAGCAGCTTATTTGAGAGTAAAGAGACCCAGTACTTC	CASSLFESKETQYF
TRBV15	NA	TRBJ1-5	NA	TGTGCCACCAGCAGACGGGAGACCTATCAGCCCCAGCATTTT	CATSRRETYQPQHF
TRBV2	NA	TRBJ1-1	NA	TGTGCCAGCACCCGTGAGGGGGTTGAAGCTTTCTTT	CASTREGVEAFF
TRBV7-2	few	TRBJ1-4	NA	TGTGCCAGCAGCTTCCTGTCGGGGGGCAATGAAAAACTGTTTTTT	CASSFLSGGNEKLFF
TRBV4-3	NA	TRBJ2-3	TRBD2	TGCGCCAGCAGCCAAGTCGCGGGGGGCGGGAATACGCAGTATTTT	CASSQVAGGGNTQYF
TRBV29-1	NA	TRBJ2-7	NA	TGCAGCGCCGAAACGGGCAGAGCCTACGAGCAGTACTTC	CSAETGRAYEQYF
TRBV29-1	NA	TRBJ1-1	NA	TGCAGCGTTGAGCGGCGAGAGAACACTGAAGCTTTCTTT	CSVERRENTEAFF
TRBV2	NA	TRBJ1-6	NA	TGTGCCAGCATGAGGGCTTTGAATTCACCCCTCCACTTT	CASMRALNSPLHF
TRBV6-5	NA	TRBJ1-1	NA	TGTGCCAGCAGTTTCCAGGGGAACACTGAAGCTTTCTTT	CASSFQGNTEAFF
TRBV30	NA	TRBJ1-1	TRBD1	TGTGCCTGGAGTACAACAGGGGGCACTGAAGCTTTCTTT	CAWSTTGGTEAFF
TRBV29-1	NA	TRBJ2-4	NA	TGCAGCGTTAGCTTCTTAGCCAAAAACATTCAGTACTTC	CSVSFLAKNIQYF
TRBV6-5	NA	TRBJ2-7	TRBD2	TGTGCCAGCAGTTACTCAGGAGCGGGGAACCTCTACGAGCAGTACTTC	CASSYSGAGNLYEQYF
TRBV27	few	TRBJ1-5	NA	TGTGCCAGCAGTTTATCGTCGGGGAGGGGACAGCCCCAGCATTTT	CASSLSSGRGQPQHF
TRBV29-1	NA	TRBJ2-7	NA	TGCAGCGTTGGAGTCGGGGCAGGGGTTCTTGACTACGAGCAGTACTTC	CSVGVGAGVLDYEQYF
TRBV7-2	NA	TRBJ1-6	NA	TGTGCCAGCAGCTTAGCCGGGGATGATTCACCCCTCCACTTT	CASSLAGDDSPLHF
TRBV7-9	NA	TRBJ2-1	NA	TGTGCCAGCAGCTTATTGCTCTTACTCAATGAGCAGTTCTTC	CASSLLLLLNEQFF
TRBV2	many	TRBJ1-6	NA	TGTGCCAGCAGTGAAGGGGTAGGTGATTCACCCCTCCACTTT	CASSEGVGDSPLHF
TRBV6-6	NA	TRBJ1-2	TRBD1	TGTGCCAGCAGTGTGACAGGGGTCTCTTATGGCTACACCTTC	CASSVTGVSYGYTF
TRBV29-1	NA	TRBJ2-5	NA	TGCAGCCTCCGATGGGACCAAGAGACCCAGTACTTC	CSLRWDQETQYF
TRBV2	few	TRBJ2-1	TRBD2	TGTGCCAGCAGTGACACCGGGGGGGCCTACAATGAGCAGTTCTTC	CASSDTGGAYNEQFF
TRBV29-1	few	TRBJ2-7	TRBD1	TGCAGCGTACGACAGGGGAGCAACGAGCAGTACTTC	CSVRQGSNEQYF
TRBV4-3	NA	TRBJ2-6	NA	TGCGCCAGCAGCCAAGTCGCTGGGGCCAACGTCCTGACTTTC	CASSQVAGANVLTF
TRBV2	few	TRBJ2-1	NA	TGTGCCAGCAGTGAAAACAGGGGAGGCAATGAGCAGTTCTTC	CASSENRGGNEQFF
TRBV15	NA	TRBJ2-1	NA	TGTGCCACCAGCTCCGGTCTCAATGAGCAGTTCTTC	CATSSGLNEQFF
TRBV15	few	TRBJ2-2	NA	TGTGCCACCAGCAGGCCGGGACATTCACCCAGCACCGGGGAGCTGTTTTTT	CATSRPGHSPSTGELFF
TRBV15	NA	TRBJ2-3	NA	TGTGCCACCAGCAGAGATCGAACGGGAACTAGCACAGATACGCAGTATTTT	CATSRDRTGTSTDTQYF
TRBV19	NA	TRBJ2-7	NA	TGTGCCAGTAGTATCGACAGGCGCTACGAGCAGTACTTC	CASSIDRRYEQYF
TRBV7-2	few	TRBJ2-3	NA	TGTGCCTCGAAGATCCTTCGGGGAGATACGCAGTATTTT	CASKILRGDTQYF
TRBV5-1	NA	TRBJ2-3	TRBD2	TGCGCCAGCACACTAGCGACTCAGACAGATACGCAGTATTTT	CASTLATQTDTQYF
TRBV7-2	NA	TRBJ1-5	TRBD1	TGTGCCAGCAGCACGGGACAGGGGGGGAATCAGCCCCAGCATTTT	CASSTGQGGNQPQHF
TRBV6-1	NA	TRBJ1-1	NA	TGTGCCAGCAGTGAACGGTTGAACACTGAAGCTTTCTTT	CASSERLNTEAFF
TRBV6-5	NA	TRBJ1-5	NA	TGTGCCAGCAGTGCTCAGGGGCCTCAGCCCCAGCATTTT	CASSAQGPQPQHF
TRBV29-1	once	TRBJ2-5	NA	TGCAGCGCCTCGTCCGGGACCGGTGAGACCCAGTACTTC	CSASSGTGETQYF
TRBV4-3	few	TRBJ1-4	NA	TGCGCCAGCAGCCAAGAGGGTCCCCGGCCGGCAGGTGAAAAACTGTTTTTT	CASSQEGPRPAGEKLFF
TRBV5-6	NA	TRBJ1-1	TRBD1	TGTGCCAGCAACCCGACAGGGAGAACTGAAGCTTTCTTT	CASNPTGRTEAFF
TRBV19	NA	TRBJ2-1	TRBD1	TGTGCCAGTACCCACGGACAGGGAGGTTCCAATGAGCAGTTCTTC	CASTHGQGGSNEQFF
TRBV25-1	NA	TRBJ1-2	TRBD1	TGTGCCAGCAGTGAGAGGACAGGGGGGGATGGCTACACCTTC	CASSERTGGDGYTF
TRBV5-1	NA	TRBJ2-7	TRBD1	TGCGCCAGCAGCCCAGACAGGGTCAGCTCCTACGAGCAGTACTTC	CASSPDRVSSYEQYF
TRBV5-4	NA	TRBJ1-2	TRBD1	TGTGCCAGCAGCTTGAGTGGGACAGGGTCCTATGGCTACACCTTC	CASSLSGTGSYGYTF
TRBV5-6	NA	TRBJ2-7	NA	TGTGCCAGCAGCTTGGGACTTTACGAGCAGTACTTC	CASSLGLYEQYF
TRBV4-1	NA	TRBJ1-1	NA	TGCGCCAGCAGCCCCGGACGGACATTGCCCCTCGAGGCTTTCTTT	CASSPGRTLPLEAFF